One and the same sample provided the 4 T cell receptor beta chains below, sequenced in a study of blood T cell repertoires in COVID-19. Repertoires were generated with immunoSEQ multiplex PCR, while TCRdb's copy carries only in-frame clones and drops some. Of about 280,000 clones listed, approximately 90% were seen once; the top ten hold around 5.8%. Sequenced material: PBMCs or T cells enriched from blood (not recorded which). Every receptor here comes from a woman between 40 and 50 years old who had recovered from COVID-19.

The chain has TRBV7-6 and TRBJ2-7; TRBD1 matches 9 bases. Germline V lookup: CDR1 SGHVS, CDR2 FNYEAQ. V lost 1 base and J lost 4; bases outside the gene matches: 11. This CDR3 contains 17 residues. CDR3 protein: CASSLGVAGTGNYEQYF. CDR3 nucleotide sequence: TGTGCCAGCAGCTTAGGGGTCGCCGGGACAGGGAATTACGAGCAGTACTTC.

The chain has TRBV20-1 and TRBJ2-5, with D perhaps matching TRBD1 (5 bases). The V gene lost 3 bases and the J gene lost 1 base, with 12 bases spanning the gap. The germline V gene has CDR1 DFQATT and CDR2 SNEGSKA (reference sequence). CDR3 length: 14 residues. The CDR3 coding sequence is TGCAGTGCTAGTTTACAGGACCTCCAAGAGACCCAGTACTTC. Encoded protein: CSASLQDLQETQYF.

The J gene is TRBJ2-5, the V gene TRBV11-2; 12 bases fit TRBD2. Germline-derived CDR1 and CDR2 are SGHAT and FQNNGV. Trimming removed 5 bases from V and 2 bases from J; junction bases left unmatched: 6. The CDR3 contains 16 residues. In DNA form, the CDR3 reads TGTGCCAGCAGCCAAATCGGACTAGCGGGGCAAGAGACCCAGTACTTC. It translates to CASSQIGLAGQETQYF.

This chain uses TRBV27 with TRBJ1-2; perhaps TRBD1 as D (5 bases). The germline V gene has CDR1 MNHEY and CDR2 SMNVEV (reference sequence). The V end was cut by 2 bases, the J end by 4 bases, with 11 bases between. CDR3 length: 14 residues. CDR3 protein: CASSLGRTFYGYTF. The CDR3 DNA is TGTGCCAGCAGTTTAGGTCGGACATTCTATGGCTACACCTTC.